What follows is one T cell receptor (beta chain) and its context. The record originates from a study of identical twins. Each CDR3 protein is one row after TCRdb ran MiXCR on the 5' RACE reads. The sample holds 1.5 million to 2 million distinct CDR3 sequences, about 32% seen once. Trimming stripped 2 bases from V and 1 base from J, with 27 bases between. The CDR3 extends over 20 amino acids. Germline loops: CDR1 SGHDN, CDR2 FVKESK. The chain has TRBV14 and TRBJ2-7, with D perhaps matching TRBD2 (6 bases). The clonotype was recovered from a newborn girl in good health. Sequenced: cord blood. The CDR3 region is CASSQYWHPYAGRASYEQYF. CDR3 DNA: TGTGCCAGCAGCCAATACTGGCATCCGTATGCGGGGAGAGCTTCCTACGAGCAGTACTTC.